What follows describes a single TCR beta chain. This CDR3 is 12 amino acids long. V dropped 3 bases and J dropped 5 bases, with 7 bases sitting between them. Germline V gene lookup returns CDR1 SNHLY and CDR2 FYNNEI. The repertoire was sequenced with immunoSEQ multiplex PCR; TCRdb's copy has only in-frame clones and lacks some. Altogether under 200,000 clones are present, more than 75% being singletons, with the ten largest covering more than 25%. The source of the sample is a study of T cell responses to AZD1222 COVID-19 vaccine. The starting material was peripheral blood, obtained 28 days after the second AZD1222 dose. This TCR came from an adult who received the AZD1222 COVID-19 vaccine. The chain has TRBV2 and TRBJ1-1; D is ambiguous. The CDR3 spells CASSEQVTEAFF. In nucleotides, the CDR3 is TGTGCCAGCAGTGAGCAGGTTACTGAAGCTTTCTTT.